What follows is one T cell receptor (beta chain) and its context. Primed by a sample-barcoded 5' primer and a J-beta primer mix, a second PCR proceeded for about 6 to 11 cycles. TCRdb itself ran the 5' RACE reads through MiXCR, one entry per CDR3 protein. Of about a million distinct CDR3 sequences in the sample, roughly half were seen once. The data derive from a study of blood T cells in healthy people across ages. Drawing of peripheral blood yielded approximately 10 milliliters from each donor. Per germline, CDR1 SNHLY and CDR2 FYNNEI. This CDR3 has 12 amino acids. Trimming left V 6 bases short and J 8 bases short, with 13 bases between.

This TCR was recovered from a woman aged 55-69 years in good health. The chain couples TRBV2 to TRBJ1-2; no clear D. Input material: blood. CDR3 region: CASREDLVGYTF. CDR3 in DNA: TGTGCCAGCAGGGAGGACCTAGTGGGCTACACCTTC.